The 25 T cell receptor beta chains listed next were all sequenced from one sample in a study of T cells expressing NK-cell markers. TCRdb re-called the 5' RACE reads and shows each CDR3 protein once, DNA omitted. Its listing shows 500,000 to 700,000 distinct CDR3 sequences. The sequencing sample was made of blood T cells: a sorted CD56 or NKG2C T cell subset, CD4+ or CD8+ T cells, or bulk PBMC T cells (not recorded which). These receptors were taken from a young man in good health.

The V call is TRBV6-5, the J call TRBJ1-1; TCRdb selects TRBD1, and the lack of DNA leaves this call unchecked. CDR1 MNHEY and CDR2 SVGAGI come from the germline V gene. The CDR3 spans 14 residues. CDR3 sequence reads: CASRLLSSGAEAFF.

The chain combines TRBV28 with TRBJ2-7; TCRdb picks TRBD1, but there is no DNA to check that call. Germline values: CDR1 MDHEN, CDR2 SYDVKM. This CDR3 has 13 residues. CDR3: CASSLRSGSEQYF.

The chain is built from TRBV7-9 and TRBJ1-4; without DNA, the TCRdb call of TRBD1 cannot be checked. CDR1 and CDR2 (germline): SEHNR, FQNEAQ (reference sequence). The CDR3 has 14 residues. The CDR3 is CASSIGQGYEKLFF.

This chain connects TRBV27 to TRBJ2-3; the TCRdb call, TRBD1, lacks DNA for checking. Germline V lookup: CDR1 MNHEY, CDR2 SMNVEV (reference sequence). CDR3 length: 19 residues. CDR3 protein: CASTTYGRQGEPSTDTQYF.

The V and J genes are TRBV5-1 and TRBJ2-3; TCRdb names TRBD2, which stays unverified in the absence of DNA. In germline, CDR1 is SGHRS, CDR2 YFSETQ. This CDR3 is 15 amino acids long. The CDR3 reads CASSLFAGTSDTQYF.

The rearrangement uses TRBV6-1 and TRBJ2-2; with no DNA, the TCRdb D assignment of TRBD1 cannot be verified. Germline V gives CDR1 MNHNS, CDR2 SASEGT. CDR3 length equals 14 residues. CDR3 loop: CASRGQLNTGELFF.

The chain couples TRBV10-2 to TRBJ2-1; as DNA is missing, the TRBD1 call by TCRdb cannot be tested. The CDR3 length is 14 residues. Germline V gene sequence: CDR1 WSHSY, CDR2 SAAADI. The CDR3 sequence: CASSEQGASNEQFF.

The chain links TRBV6-5 to TRBJ1-5; there is no DNA to check the TCRdb D call of TRBD1. The CDR3 sequence is 14 residues long. Germline V gene data show CDR1 as MNHEY and CDR2 as SVGAGI. CDR3 amino acids: CASSWAGVGQPQHF.

The chain joins TRBV7-3 to TRBJ2-3; TCRdb calls TRBD1, which cannot be checked without DNA. Per the germline V gene, CDR1 is SGHTA and CDR2 is FQGTGA. The CDR3 is made up of 15 amino acids. CDR3 amino acids: CASSRQTGGPDTQYF.

The chain links TRBV6-1 to TRBJ2-5. The CDR3 is made up of 13 amino acids. Per the germline V gene, CDR1 is MNHNS and CDR2 is SASEGT. The CDR3 reads CASSASGQKTQYF.

The V and J genes are TRBV11-3 and TRBJ2-1; as DNA is missing, the TRBD2 call by TCRdb cannot be tested. This CDR3 spans 15 amino acids. Germline-derived CDR1 and CDR2 are SGHNT and YENEEA. CDR3 loop: CASSQKLAGGREQFF.

This chain links TRBV25-1 with TRBJ2-1. The germline gives CDR1 MGHDK, CDR2 SYGVNS. The CDR3 totals 13 residues. CDR3 region: CASSDVWVNEQFF. Drawing the rest from reference TRBV25-1 and TRBJ2-1, the complete variable domain is EADIYQTPRYLVIGTGKKITLECSQTMGHDKMYWYQQDPGMELHLIHYSYGVNSTEKGDLSSESTVSRIRTEHFPLTLESARPSHTSQYLCASSDVWVNEQFFGPGTRLTVL.

This chain uses TRBV28 with TRBJ2-5. There are 13 residues in the CDR3. CDR1 is MDHEN, CDR2 SYDVKM, per germline. The CDR3 here is CATLKDNRETQYF.

The chain links TRBV5-5 to TRBJ2-3; TCRdb names TRBD1, which stays unverified in the absence of DNA. The CDR3 is 16 residues long. Looked up from germline, CDR1 is SGHKS and CDR2 is YYEKEE (reference sequence). The chain's CDR3 is CASSPWGGQATDTQYF.

The rearrangement links TRBV15 to TRBJ2-5; TCRdb reports TRBD2, a call that lacks DNA to check it against. Per germline, CDR1 LNHNV and CDR2 YYDKDF (reference sequence). The CDR3 has 18 residues. The CDR3: CATSRDPDSAGSQETQYF.

The chain employs TRBV5-1 and TRBJ1-2; TCRdb proposes TRBD1, but this gene call is untestable without DNA. In germline, CDR1 is SGHRS, CDR2 YFSETQ. The CDR3 is made up of 15 amino acids. CDR3 sequence: CASSPGTGGRYGYTF.

V gene TRBV5-1 combines with J gene TRBJ2-1; no DNA is available, so the TRBD2 call from TCRdb remains unchecked. The CDR3 is 16 amino acids. Germline lookup yields CDR1 SGHRS and CDR2 YFSETQ. The chain's CDR3 is CASSLSRLAGVNEQFF.

This chain uses TRBV15 with TRBJ2-1; TCRdb designates TRBD1, a call that cannot be tested without DNA. CDR3 length: 12 residues. CDR1 is LNHNV and CDR2 is YYDKDF in the germline V gene (reference sequence). This CDR3 reads CATSREGTSEFF.

The V call is TRBV12-3 or TRBV12-4, the J call TRBJ2-1; TCRdb returns TRBD1, unconfirmable since there is no DNA. The CDR3 covers 16 residues. CDR3: CASTTSLLGSYNEQFF.

The CDR3 sequence: CASSSTSGGYNEQFF. The chain carries TRBV5-1 and TRBJ2-1; the D call of TRBD2 rests on TCRdb alone, since no DNA is present to check it. This CDR3 region has 15 residues. CDR1 and CDR2 from the germline V gene are SGHRS and YFSETQ. Looking up the rest from reference TRBV5-1 and TRBJ2-1 gives the full variable domain: KAGVTQTPRYLIKTRGQQVTLSCSPISGHRSVSWYQQTPGQGLQFLFEYFSETQRNKGNFPGRFSGRQFSNSRSEMNVSTLELGDSALYLCASSSTSGGYNEQFFGPGTRLTVL.

The chain joins TRBV20-1 to TRBJ2-7; TCRdb reports TRBD1, a call that lacks DNA to check it against. The CDR3 spans 16 residues. Germline V lookup: CDR1 DFQATT, CDR2 SNEGSKA (reference sequence). The CDR3 sequence is CSARALWRGSSYEQYF.

This chain links TRBV12-3 or TRBV12-4 with TRBJ2-1; TCRdb proposes TRBD1, but this gene call is untestable without DNA. The CDR3 contains 16 residues. CDR3 protein: CASTTFGGTLYNEQFF.

The rearrangement uses TRBV20-1 and TRBJ2-5; TCRdb's D call of TRBD2 is untestable without DNA. The CDR3 has 19 residues. Germline CDR1 is DFQATT and CDR2 is SNEGSKA (reference sequence). The CDR3 region is CSATPSGQIWTSEQETQYF.

The chain employs TRBV5-1 and TRBJ2-2; TCRdb's D call, TRBD1, is unchecked because there is no DNA. The CDR3 extends over 14 amino acids. Germline V CDR1 and CDR2: SGHRS, YFSETQ. This CDR3 is CASSSRQPTGELFF.

The V and J genes are TRBV14 and TRBJ1-1; TCRdb proposes TRBD1, but this gene call is untestable without DNA. Germline assignment: CDR1 SGHDN and CDR2 FVKESK. CDR3 length: 14 amino acids. CDR3 in amino acids: CASSGQGVNTEAFF. The full variable domain, rest sourced from reference TRBV14 and TRBJ1-1, is EAGVTQFPSHSVIEKGQTVTLRCDPISGHDNLYWYRRVMGKEIKFLLHFVKESKQDESGMPNNRFLAERTGGTYSTLKVQPAELEDSGVYFCASSGQGVNTEAFFGQGTRLTVV.